The 17 T cell receptor beta chains below all came from one sample that was sequenced in a study of OX40 agonist ivuxolimab in advanced cancers. TCRdb's copy holds only in-frame clones and misses some; the assay was immunoSEQ multiplex PCR. The sample has 65,000 to 80,000 clones; roughly 90% are singletons. Source: CD4+ or CD8+ T cells sorted from blood, taken in a trial of the OX40 agonist ivuxolimab. The receptors here all came from an adult with an advanced solid tumor such as melanoma, head and neck, liver or kidney cancer.

The chain is built from TRBV7-9 and TRBJ2-3; 7 bases agree with TRBD1. The trim removed 6 bases at V and 5 bases at J, leaving 11 bases unmatched. In germline, CDR1 is SEHNR, CDR2 FQNEAQ (reference sequence). The CDR3 is 15 residues long. In DNA form, the CDR3 reads TGTGCCAGCAGTTCTGACAGGGCCCCGGTAGATACGCAGTATTTT. Encoded protein: CASSSDRAPVDTQYF.

This chain joins TRBV4-1 and TRBJ1-2; 10 nucleotides match TRBD1. This CDR3 contains 15 residues. V was clipped by 1 base and J by 4 bases; unmatched bases: 3. Germline values: CDR1 MGHRA, CDR2 YSYEKL. Written as DNA, the CDR3 is TGCGCCAGCAGCCAAGTGACAGGGGGCGCCTATGGCTACACCTTC. Translated, it gives CASSQVTGGAYGYTF.

The CDR3 nucleotides read TGTGCCAGCAGCTTAGGGTACAGGGGGCTGGGAAACACCATATATTTT. Translation: CASSLGYRGLGNTIYF. The chain links TRBV13 to TRBJ1-3; 9 bases fit TRBD1. Looked up from germline, CDR1 is PRHDT and CDR2 is FYEKMQ (reference sequence). This CDR3 region has 16 residues. J gave up 4 bases and V 0 bases, and 4 bases lay outside the gene matches.

The chain recombines TRBV4-1 with TRBJ1-4; D is unresolved. V was clipped by 0 bases and J by 4 bases, with 15 bases between them. The CDR3 contains 17 residues. Germline V CDR1 and CDR2: MGHRA, YSYEKL. CDR3 sequence (DNA): TGCGCCAGCAGCCAAGAGGCGGGCCTCCATAGTAATGAAAAACTGTTTTTT. Translated, it gives CASSQEAGLHSNEKLFF.

The chain carries TRBV7-8 and TRBJ2-2; maybe TRBD1 (5 bases). Deletions cut 5 bases from V and 7 bases from J, with 17 bases between. The CDR3 has 15 residues. CDR1 is SGHVS, CDR2 FQNEAQ, per germline. CDR3 in amino acids: CASSPLTLGVGELFF. CDR3 nucleotides: TGTGCCAGCAGCCCCCTGACTTTAGGGGTCGGGGAGCTGTTTTTT. The full variable domain, with the rest looked up from reference TRBV7-8 and TRBJ2-2, is GAGVSQSPRYKVAKRGQDVALRCDPISGHVSLFWYQQALGQGPEFLTYFQNEAQLDKSGLPSDRFFAERPEGSVSTLKIQRTQQEDSAVYLCASSPLTLGVGELFFGEGSRLTVL.

V gene TRBV9 combines with J gene TRBJ2-1; D is unclear. The CDR3 sequence is 14 residues long. V lost 4 bases and J 4 bases, leaving 12 bases between the germline ends. Germline V lookup: CDR1 SGDLS, CDR2 YYNGEE. Here the CDR3 DNA reads TGTGCCAGCAGCCCGAGTCGTCTATACAATGAGCAGTTCTTC. Amino acid sequence: CASSPSRLYNEQFF. Drawing the rest from reference TRBV9 and TRBJ2-1, the complete variable domain is DSGVTQTPKHLITATGQRVTLRCSPRSGDLSVYWYQQSLDQGLQFLIQYYNGEERAKGNILERFSAQQFPDLHSELNLSSLELGDSALYFCASSPSRLYNEQFFGPGTRLTVL.

The V call is TRBV9, the J call TRBJ2-5; maybe TRBD1 (5 bases). The CDR3 spans 16 residues. V was pared by 1 base and J by 2 bases, with 15 bases between. In germline, CDR1 is SGDLS, CDR2 YYNGEE. In DNA form, the CDR3 reads TGTGCCAGCAGCGTACAAGCAGGGATGGCACAAGAGACCCAGTACTTC. Its protein product is CASSVQAGMAQETQYF.

The J gene is TRBJ2-7, the V gene TRBV4-2; D tentatively reads TRBD1 or TRBD2 (6 bases each). Between the trimmed V and J ends, which lost 4 bases and 2 bases, there was a span of 12 bases. Germline V lookup: CDR1 LGHNA, CDR2 YNFKEQ. The CDR3 covers 14 residues. The CDR3 coding sequence is TGTGCCAGCAGCCTATACGGGGGCCCCTACGAGCAGTACTTC. It is translated as CASSLYGGPYEQYF.

Of note for this clone: Relative to the germline gene, one junction end is altered; a read error may explain this. This sample includes further DNA sequences coding for the same CDR3. CDR3 DNA: TGTGCCAGCGTCGAGATTTGGAACACAGATACACAGTATTTT. Its protein is CASVEIWNTDTQYF. V usage is TRBV7-8 and J usage is TRBJ2-3, with D unresolved. This CDR3 region has 14 residues. Germline CDR1 SGHVS, CDR2 FQNEAQ. Complete variable domain (other parts from reference TRBV7-8 and TRBJ2-3): GAGVSQSPRYKVAKRGQDVALRCDPISGHVSLFWYQQALGQGPEFLTYFQNEAQLDKSGLPSDRFFAERPEGSVSTLKIQRTQQEDSAVYLCASVEIWNTDTQYFGPGTRLTVL.

About this clone: The sample has other DNA sequences that encode this CDR3 too. V is TRBV2 and J is TRBJ2-1; TRBD2 matches 12 bases. The length of the CDR3 is 14 residues. The germline V gene encodes CDR1 SNHLY and CDR2 FYNNEI. V lost 6 bases and J lost 9; bases outside the gene matches: 6. The CDR3, as DNA: TGTGCCAGCAGCGAGTGGACTAGCGGGGTTGAGCAGTTCTTC. Protein sequence: CASSEWTSGVEQFF.

The chain is built from TRBV19 and TRBJ2-3; 10 nucleotides align to TRBD2. The CDR3 spans 14 residues. J was trimmed by 6 bases and V by 7 bases; bases with no gene match: 7. Germline lookup yields CDR1 LNHDA and CDR2 SQIVND (reference sequence). CDR3 coding DNA: TGTGCCAGTACGTGGACTAGCGGAGACGATACGCAGTATTTT. Its translation is CASTWTSGDDTQYF.

This chain links TRBV11-2 with TRBJ2-1; D perhaps matches TRBD2 (7 bases). Germline V gene lookup returns CDR1 SGHAT and CDR2 FQNNGV. This CDR3 region has 16 residues. The V end lost 1 base, the J end lost 9 bases, and 19 bases lay between the germline ends. The CDR3 nucleotides are TGTGCCAGCAGCTTAGTTGGCGGGGGCCCTGGTGGTGAGCAGTTCTTC. This translates into CASSLVGGGPGGEQFF.

The chain recombines TRBV7-8 with TRBJ2-7, with D uncertain. Germline CDR1 is SGHVS and CDR2 is FQNEAQ. The CDR3 has 13 amino acids. The ends were cut back, 2 bases at V and 3 bases at J, with 8 bases in the middle. CDR3 DNA sequence: TGTGCCAGCAGCTTAAACGTTGGCTACGAGCAGTACTTC. Residues: CASSLNVGYEQYF.

This chain uses TRBV4-1 with TRBJ2-4; D is unclear. V lost 1 base and J lost 2, with 6 bases in between. The germline V gene encodes CDR1 MGHRA and CDR2 YSYEKL. The CDR3 runs to 14 residues. The CDR3 region has the DNA TGCGCCAGCAGCCAAGCACGGACCAAAAACATTCAGTACTTC. This encodes CASSQARTKNIQYF.

About this clone itself: The same CDR3 also results from other DNA sequences found in this sample. The chain is built from TRBV27 and TRBJ2-7; weak D call: TRBD1 (6 bases). The germline gives CDR1 MNHEY, CDR2 SMNVEV (reference sequence). Trimming cost V 3 bases and J 5 bases, with 8 bases left between them. This CDR3 contains 12 residues. The CDR3 DNA follows: TGTGCCAGCAGTTTCACAGGGAACGAGCAGTACTTC. Amino acid sequence: CASSFTGNEQYF.

This chain joins TRBV11-2 and TRBJ2-7, with D possibly being TRBD2 (6 bases). V lost 0 bases and J 6 bases, leaving 18 bases between the germline ends. The V gene's germline CDR1 is SGHAT and CDR2 FQNNGV. CDR3 length: 16 residues. CDR3 amino acids: CASSLDRGGALGEQYF. CDR3 DNA: TGTGCCAGCAGCTTAGATAGGGGCGGGGCCCTTGGCGAGCAGTACTTC. The full variable domain, in which reference TRBV11-2 and TRBJ2-7 provide the parts outside the CDR3, is EAGVAQSPRYKIIEKRQSVAFWCNPISGHATLYWYQQILGQGPKLLIQFQNNGVVDDSQLPKDRFSAERLKGVDSTLKIQPAKLEDSAVYLCASSLDRGGALGEQYFGPGTRLTVT.

The chain is built from TRBV7-9 and TRBJ1-2; no clear D. V shed 5 bases and J shed 11 bases, with 12 bases lying between them. Germline CDR1 and CDR2: SEHNR and FQNEAQ (reference sequence). The CDR3 has 11 amino acids. The CDR3 nucleotides read TGTGCCAGCAGCCCCGGATCCGTTTACACCTTC. This encodes CASSPGSVYTF.